The 26 T cell receptor beta chains given below trace back to one sample, sequenced in a study of early T cells in non-severe SARS-CoV-2 infection. MiXCR, run by TCRdb on the 5' RACE reads, gives a single entry per CDR3 protein. The profile shows 95,000 to 110,000 distinct CDR3 sequences, over 8.5% of them singletons. Sequenced: whole blood. The receptors were gathered from an adult who was a healthcare worker with PCR-confirmed SARS-CoV-2 infection or an uninfected control (not recorded which).

In its sample, this clonotype was seen many times. This chain joins TRBV11-2 and TRBJ2-7; tentatively, D is TRBD2 (5 bases). The V end was cut by 3 bases, the J end by 2 bases, with 8 bases between. The CDR3 runs 13 residues. CDR1 is SGHAT, CDR2 FQNNGV, per germline. The CDR3 loop is CASSFGLPYEQYF. In nucleotides, the CDR3 is TGTGCCAGCAGCTTTGGACTTCCCTACGAGCAGTACTTC.

This chain links TRBV20-1 with TRBJ2-7, with 9 bases identical to TRBD1. The CDR3 sequence is 14 residues long. CDR1 and CDR2 from the germline V gene are DFQATT and SNEGSKA (reference sequence). V shed 6 bases and J 6 bases; nucleotides not matched to a gene: 12. For the CDR3, the DNA is TGCAGTGCGACGCTACCGGGACAGGGATCCGAGCAGTACTTC. The encoded protein is CSATLPGQGSEQYF.

There are many counts of this clonotype. V gene TRBV5-4 combines with J gene TRBJ2-2; either TRBD1 or TRBD2 may supply D (5 bases each). Germline values: CDR1 SGHNT, CDR2 YYREEE (reference sequence). V was trimmed by 0 bases and J by 5 bases, leaving 11 bases between them. CDR3 length equals 15 residues. The CDR3 is CASSLEGTDTGELFF. CDR3 bases: TGTGCCAGCAGCTTGGAGGGGACGGATACCGGGGAGCTGTTTTTT.

V is TRBV12-3 or TRBV12-4 and J is TRBJ2-5; D remains unclear. V was shortened by 2 bases and J by 7 bases, with 8 bases between the two germline ends. The CDR3 spans 12 residues. In DNA, the CDR3 is TGTGCCAGCAGTTTATTGGTGCGGACCCAGTACTTC. Amino acids: CASSLLVRTQYF.

This clonotype was counted ten times or more. This chain joins TRBV11-3 and TRBJ2-1; TRBD2 matches at 7 bases. J gave up 8 bases and V 1 base, and 5 bases lay outside the gene matches. The CDR3 sequence is 14 residues long. Germline lookup yields CDR1 SGHNT and CDR2 YENEEA. The DNA for the CDR3 is TGTGCCAGCAGCTTAGGACTAGCAGGCGATGAGCAGTTCTTC. This codes for CASSLGLAGDEQFF.

This clonotype has just a few counts. This chain links TRBV27 with TRBJ2-1; D is perhaps TRBD2 (5 bases). CDR3 length equals 14 residues. Germline V CDR1 and CDR2: MNHEY, SMNVEV (reference sequence). V lost 6 bases to trimming and J lost 0 bases, with 9 bases between them. CDR3 nucleotide sequence: TGTGCCAGCAGAAGCGGTCTCTCCTACAATGAGCAGTTCTTC. Its translation is CASRSGLSYNEQFF.

The chain couples TRBV5-1 to TRBJ2-7, with D possibly TRBD1 on 6 matching bases. V shed 2 bases and J shed 7 bases, with 16 bases lying between them. Germline V gene lookup returns CDR1 SGHRS and CDR2 YFSETQ. The length of the CDR3 is 14 residues. CDR3 loop: CASSFVQGTGEQYF. CDR3 bases: TGCGCCAGCAGCTTCGTGCAGGGGACGGGGGAGCAGTACTTC.

Remarks on this clonotype: This may stem from a read error, because a much larger clone lies one nucleotide away. The chain links TRBV20-1 to TRBJ1-5, with no clear D. CDR3 length equals 14 residues. V shed 0 bases and J shed 1 base, with 7 bases lying between them. Looked up from germline, CDR1 is DFQATT and CDR2 is SNEGSKA (reference sequence). CDR3 coding DNA: TGCAGTGCTAGAGATCCTAGGAGCAATCAGCCCCAGCATTTT. Amino acid sequence: CSARDPRSNQPQHF.

This clonotype was detected only a few times. One end of the junction is discordant with germline, which a read error may explain. This chain joins TRBV6-6 and TRBJ2-3; D is undetermined. The CDR3 runs 16 residues. The V gene's germline CDR1 is MNHNY and CDR2 SVGAGI (reference sequence). CDR3 protein: CASSNSPLARTDTQYF. The CDR3, as DNA: TGTGCCAGCAGTAACTCCCCCCTGGCTCGCACAGATACGCAGTATTTT.

This clonotype was seen at least ten times. The chain is built from TRBV5-6 and TRBJ1-1, with D possibly being TRBD1 (5 bases). The V end lost 5 bases, the J end lost 1 base, and 6 bases lay between the germline ends. The CDR3 extends over 12 amino acids. Germline CDR1 and CDR2: SGHDT and YYEEEE. In DNA, the CDR3 is TGTGCCAGCAGGAGGGGGAACACTGAAGCTTTCTTT. Residues: CASRRGNTEAFF.

This clonotype was detected ten times or more. The rearrangement links TRBV29-1 to TRBJ2-2; D may be TRBD1 (6 bases). Looked up from germline, CDR1 is SQVTM and CDR2 is ANQGSEA. The CDR3 length is 14 residues. V lost 7 bases and J lost 6, with 18 bases in between. The chain's CDR3 is CSASRENRAGELFF. CDR3 sequence (DNA): TGCAGCGCCTCCCGAGAAAACAGGGCCGGGGAGCTGTTTTTT.

The chain links TRBV6-1 to TRBJ2-3, with 9 bases identical to TRBD2. Germline loops: CDR1 MNHNS, CDR2 SASEGT. The V segment lost 8 bases and the J segment 3 bases; nucleotides outside the gene matches: 3. The CDR3 spans 13 residues. In DNA form, the CDR3 reads TGTGCCAGCTCTAGCGGGACGACAGATACGCAGTATTTT. Protein product: CASSSGTTDTQYF.

This clonotype was recorded a few times. The genes are TRBV28 and TRBJ2-5, with 9 bases aligning to TRBD1. Germline assignment: CDR1 MDHEN and CDR2 SYDVKM. V was pared by 4 bases and J by 3 bases, with 9 bases of the junction left unmatched. This CDR3 is 16 amino acids long. The CDR3 protein is CASSSNTGGAKETQYF. For the CDR3, the DNA is TGTGCCAGCAGTTCAAACACAGGGGGCGCGAAAGAGACCCAGTACTTC.

J is TRBJ2-1 and V is TRBV25-1; D is possibly TRBD1 (5 bases). This CDR3 contains 18 residues. The V gene's germline CDR1 is MGHDK and CDR2 SYGVNS. Trimming took off 4 bases at V and 5 bases at J, with 24 bases between the two ends. CDR3: CASSGATPQGFRDNEQFF. CDR3 nucleotide sequence: TGTGCCAGCAGTGGGGCAACCCCGCAGGGATTCAGGGACAATGAGCAGTTCTTC. Filled out from reference TRBV25-1 and TRBJ2-1, the complete variable domain reads EADIYQTPRYLVIGTGKKITLECSQTMGHDKMYWYQQDPGMELHLIHYSYGVNSTEKGDLSSESTVSRIRTEHFPLTLESARPSHTSQYLCASSGATPQGFRDNEQFFGPGTRLTVL.

This clonotype was seen a few times. The chain has TRBV30 and TRBJ2-1, with D unclear. Trimming left V 1 base short and J 8 bases short, with 12 bases between. Germline values: CDR1 GTSNPN, CDR2 SVGIG (reference sequence). The CDR3 runs to 13 residues. DNA for the CDR3: TGTGCCTGGAGTGAGTCGGATCTGGATGAGCAGTTCTTC. It encodes CAWSESDLDEQFF.

In this sample, this clonotype turned up many times. This rearrangement joins TRBV20-1 to TRBJ2-3; D unclear. The CDR3 loop spans 14 amino acids. Germline CDR1 reads DFQATT; CDR2 reads SNEGSKA (reference sequence). The germline V and J ends were trimmed by 1 base and 4 bases, with 12 bases remaining between them. The CDR3 DNA reads as TGCAGTGCTAGAGTCGAAAGCCGTCCAGATACGCAGTATTTT. Translated, it gives CSARVESRPDTQYF.

Ten or more counts support this clonotype. V usage is TRBV20-1 and J usage is TRBJ2-3, with TRBD2 matching over 10 bases. V shed 6 bases and J 5 bases; nucleotides not matched to a gene: 23. Germline CDR1 DFQATT, CDR2 SNEGSKA (reference sequence). The CDR3 length is 19 residues. The CDR3 nucleotides read TGCAGTGCCAACCGTCTAGCGGGAGAGAGTAGGGCGTTCGGAGATACGCAGTATTTT. Encoded protein: CSANRLAGESRAFGDTQYF.

The chain links TRBV12-5 to TRBJ1-5, with unresolved D. The CDR3 runs to 15 residues. Between the trimmed V and J ends, which lost 9 bases and 2 bases, there was a span of 17 bases. The germline V gene has CDR1 LGHNT and CDR2 FRNRAP. The CDR3: CASPQKDHGNQPQHF. The CDR3 bases are TGTGCTAGCCCTCAAAAAGACCACGGCAATCAGCCCCAGCATTTT.

The rearrangement links TRBV29-1 to TRBJ2-2; 8 nucleotides line up with TRBD1. The CDR3 has 14 amino acids. The germline V gene has CDR1 SQVTM and CDR2 ANQGSEA. Trimming removed 5 bases from V and 7 bases from J; junction bases left unmatched: 9. The DNA for the CDR3 is TGCAGCGTTCCCTCGCAGGGGGCTTTCGGGGAGCTGTTTTTT. Its translation is CSVPSQGAFGELFF.

This clonotype came up a few times. The V and J genes are TRBV11-2 and TRBJ2-1; maybe TRBD2 (6 bases). The V and J ends lost 1 base and 1 base respectively, with 11 bases between them. This CDR3 contains 16 residues. CDR1 is SGHAT and CDR2 is FQNNGV in the germline V gene. The CDR3 DNA reads TGTGCCAGCAGCTTAGGTAGCGGATCTTCCTACAATGAGCAGTTCTTC. This gives the protein CASSLGSGSSYNEQFF.

This clonotype was seen at least ten times. This chain uses TRBV7-2 with TRBJ2-1, with D perhaps matching TRBD2 (6 bases). The germline gives CDR1 SGHTA, CDR2 FQGNSA. V lost 5 bases, J lost 7 bases, and 12 bases lay in between. CDR3 length equals 13 residues. The CDR3 here is CASSGRTLNEQFF. DNA of the CDR3: TGTGCCAGCAGCGGGAGGACTCTAAATGAGCAGTTCTTC.

This clonotype was found a few times. This chain joins TRBV11-3 and TRBJ2-2; unclear D gene. Germline lookup yields CDR1 SGHNT and CDR2 YENEEA. The CDR3 runs to 13 residues. Trimming removed 4 bases at V and 7 bases at J, with 10 bases between. CDR3 nucleotides: TGTGCCAGCAGCTCCCGAGGTGGCGGGGAGCTGTTTTTT. Its translation: CASSSRGGGELFF.

This clonotype was recorded at least ten times. The chain combines TRBV25-1 with TRBJ1-2, with a weak D call TRBD1 (5 bases). The CDR3 is made up of 15 amino acids. Trimming pared 6 bases from V and 0 bases from J, leaving 14 bases between. CDR1 and CDR2 (germline): MGHDK, SYGVNS. CDR3 residues: CASRGHEGPNYGYTF. In nucleotides, the CDR3 is TGTGCCAGCAGAGGACACGAAGGTCCTAACTATGGCTACACCTTC.

This sequence joins TRBV20-1 and TRBJ1-1; D gene unclear. This CDR3 is built from 14 residues. The germline V and J ends were trimmed by 3 bases and 3 bases, with 14 bases remaining between them. CDR1 DFQATT and CDR2 SNEGSKA come from the germline V gene (reference sequence). CDR3 region: CSARFGRPDTEAFF. Here the CDR3 DNA reads TGCAGTGCTAGGTTCGGCAGGCCCGACACTGAAGCTTTCTTT.

This chain connects TRBV4-3 to TRBJ2-1; 13 bases align to TRBD2. Germline loops: CDR1 LGHNA, CDR2 YSLEER. V shed 5 bases and J 4 bases; nucleotides not matched to a gene: 8. This CDR3 is 17 amino acids long. The CDR3 reads CASSIGAGLAGYNEQFF. The CDR3 nucleotides read TGCGCCAGCAGCATAGGAGCGGGACTAGCGGGGTACAATGAGCAGTTCTTC.

This clonotype has at least ten counts. The rearrangement uses TRBV12-3 or TRBV12-4 and TRBJ2-1; D not certain. The CDR3 loop spans 11 amino acids. Trimming removed 5 bases at V and 8 bases at J, with 7 bases between. CDR3 residues: CASSGGHEQFF. For the CDR3, the DNA is TGTGCCAGCAGTGGCGGACATGAGCAGTTCTTC.